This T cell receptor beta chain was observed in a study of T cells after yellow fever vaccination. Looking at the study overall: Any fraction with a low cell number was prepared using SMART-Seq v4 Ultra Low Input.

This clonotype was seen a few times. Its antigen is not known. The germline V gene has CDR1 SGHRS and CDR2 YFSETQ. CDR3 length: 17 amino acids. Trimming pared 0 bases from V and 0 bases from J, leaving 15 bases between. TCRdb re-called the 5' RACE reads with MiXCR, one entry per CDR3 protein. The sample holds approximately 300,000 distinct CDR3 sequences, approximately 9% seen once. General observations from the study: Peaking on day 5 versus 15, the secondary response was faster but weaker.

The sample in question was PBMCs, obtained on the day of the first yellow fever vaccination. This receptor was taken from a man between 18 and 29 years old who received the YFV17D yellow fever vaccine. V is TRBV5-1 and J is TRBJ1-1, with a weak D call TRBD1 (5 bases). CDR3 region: CASSLGGQGFMNTEAFF. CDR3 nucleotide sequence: TGCGCCAGCAGCTTGGGAGGGCAGGGCTTCATGAACACTGAAGCTTTCTTT.